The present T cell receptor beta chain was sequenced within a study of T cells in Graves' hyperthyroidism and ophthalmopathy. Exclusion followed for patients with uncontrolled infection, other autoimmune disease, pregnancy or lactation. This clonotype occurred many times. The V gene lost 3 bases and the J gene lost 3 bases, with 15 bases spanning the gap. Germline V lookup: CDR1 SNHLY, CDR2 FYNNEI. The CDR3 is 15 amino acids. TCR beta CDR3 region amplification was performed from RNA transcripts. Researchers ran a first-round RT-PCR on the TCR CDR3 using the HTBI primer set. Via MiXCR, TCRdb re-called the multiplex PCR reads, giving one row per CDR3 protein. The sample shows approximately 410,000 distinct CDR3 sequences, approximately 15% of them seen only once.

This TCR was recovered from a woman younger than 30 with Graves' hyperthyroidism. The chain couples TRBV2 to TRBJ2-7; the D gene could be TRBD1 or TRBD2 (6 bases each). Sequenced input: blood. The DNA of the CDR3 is TGTGCCAGCAGTGAGTTTGGGGGGCCGGGCTACGAGCAGTACTTC. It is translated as CASSEFGGPGYEQYF.